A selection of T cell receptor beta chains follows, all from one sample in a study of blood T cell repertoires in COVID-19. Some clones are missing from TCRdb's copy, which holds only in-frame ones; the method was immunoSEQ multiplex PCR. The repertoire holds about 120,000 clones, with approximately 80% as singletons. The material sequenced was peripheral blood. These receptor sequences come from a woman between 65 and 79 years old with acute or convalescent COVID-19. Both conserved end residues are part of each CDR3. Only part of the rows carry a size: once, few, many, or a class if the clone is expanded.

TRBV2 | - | CASSRLEAQYF
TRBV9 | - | CASSVGGEETQYF
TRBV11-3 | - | CASSPGTGFSSYNEQFF
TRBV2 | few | CASSAGVSTEAFF
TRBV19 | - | CASSIGGMRGTGELFF
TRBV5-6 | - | CASSLLGQELSSGNTIYF
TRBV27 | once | CASSSTSGGAGMRNIQYF
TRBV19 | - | CASTIQQGSYNEQFF
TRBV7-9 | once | CASSPPGQGGYTF
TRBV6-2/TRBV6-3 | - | CASSLTTGSIFGYTF
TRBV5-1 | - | CASRDARTGGTGELFF
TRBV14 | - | CASSPIRGGVQYF
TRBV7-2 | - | CASSSPAGGRETQYF
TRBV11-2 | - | CASSSARGPRRETQYF
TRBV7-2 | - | CASSLGSTGNSPLHF
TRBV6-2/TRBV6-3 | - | CASSYRQLNTEAFF
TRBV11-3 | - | CASSLGQGALNTEAFF
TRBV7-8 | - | CASSLGTANSPLHF
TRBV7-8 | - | CASSLVSPNEQFF
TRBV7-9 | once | CASSQGEETQYF
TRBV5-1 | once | CASSQILTGGNTGELFF
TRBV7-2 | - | CASTRDRETDTQYF
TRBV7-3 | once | CASSLDSGAKNIQYF
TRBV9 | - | CASSSRTAPNYGYTF
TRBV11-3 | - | CASRETSGTTQYF
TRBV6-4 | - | CASSESGGATDTQYF
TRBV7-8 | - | CASSLRQGEAFF
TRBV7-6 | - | CASSLGNRGGYGYTF
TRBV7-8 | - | CASSLARQGENYGYTF
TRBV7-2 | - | CASSRDRGETGELFF
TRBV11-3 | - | CASSLVEETQYF
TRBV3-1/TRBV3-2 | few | CASSQAGVTEAFF
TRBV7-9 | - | CASSPGQGYTGELFF
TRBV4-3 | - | CASSQDPAQGSNNEQFF
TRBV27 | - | CASSMYGGAGNEQFF
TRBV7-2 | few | CASSLGQGVDSPLHF
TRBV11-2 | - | CASSLQGQLNSPLHF
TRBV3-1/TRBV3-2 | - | CASSPRGASSYNEQFF
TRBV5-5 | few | CASSPPRSGYGYTF
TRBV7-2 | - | CASSLGKNPGETQYF
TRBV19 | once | CASISDSTINGYTF
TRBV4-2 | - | CASSQEHRDGNTIYF
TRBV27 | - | CASSRGTAPNTEAFF
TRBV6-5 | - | CASTGSTYEQYF
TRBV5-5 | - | CASSLGTSGGSDTQYF
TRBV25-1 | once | CASMRTGGTEAFF
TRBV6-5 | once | CASSFRGQNSPLHF
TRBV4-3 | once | CASSKDSGRAQPQHF
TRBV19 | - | CAISDRGLPGSYNEQFF
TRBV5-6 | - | CASSQGRYEQYF
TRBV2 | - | CASTRSGYTEAFF